These 29 T cell receptor beta chains were sequenced from one sample in a study of technical replicates of blood from four donors. The method was immunoSEQ multiplex PCR; TCRdb's version includes in-frame clones alone and lacks a portion of them. Of about 94,000 clones in the sample, 90% to 97% are singletons; the top ten hold 0.22%. The specimen sequenced was T cells isolated from PBMCs. The receptors were gathered from a human donor in good health.

This chain links TRBV27 with TRBJ2-1, with 7 bases identical to TRBD2. CDR1 is MNHEY, CDR2 SMNVEV, per germline (reference sequence). Trimming at V came to 10 bases and at J to 0 bases, leaving 9 bases not matched to a gene. The length of the CDR3 is 15 residues. The CDR3 protein is CATLVGGSSYNEQFF. The CDR3 DNA reads as TGTGCCACCTTGGTAGGCGGGAGCTCCTACAATGAGCAGTTCTTC.

The V call is TRBV5-1, the J call TRBJ2-7; 9 nucleotides line up with TRBD1. V shed 2 bases and J 6 bases; nucleotides not matched to a gene: 12. CDR1 and CDR2 from the germline V gene are SGHRS and YFSETQ. The CDR3 runs to 16 residues. This CDR3 reads CASSFLPGQGISEQYF. DNA of the CDR3: TGCGCCAGCAGCTTTCTGCCGGGACAGGGTATTTCCGAGCAGTACTTC.

This chain connects TRBV7-9 to TRBJ1-2; weak D call: TRBD1 (5 bases). CDR3 length: 15 residues. Deletions cut 5 bases from V and 3 bases from J, with 16 bases between. From germline, CDR1 is SEHNR and CDR2 FQNEAQ (reference sequence). The CDR3 nucleotides are TGTGCCAGCAGCCCCAGACAGCGTGGGGACTATGGCTACACCTTC. Its translation is CASSPRQRGDYGYTF.

CDR3 sequence reads: CASSGGGYTF. CDR3 coding DNA: TGTGCCAGCAGCGGAGGAGGCTACACCTTC. The rearrangement links TRBV7-9 to TRBJ1-2; D unresolved. CDR3 length equals 10 residues. CDR1 SEHNR and CDR2 FQNEAQ come from the germline V gene (reference sequence). V was pared by 5 bases and J by 8 bases, with 6 bases between.

V usage is TRBV6-6 and J usage is TRBJ2-1; TRBD2 matches at 9 bases. CDR1 and CDR2 (germline): MNHNY, SVGAGI (reference sequence). The trim removed 6 bases at V and 8 bases at J, leaving 11 bases unmatched. The CDR3 spans 15 residues. CDR3: CASRLYSGSGYEQFF. For the CDR3, the DNA is TGTGCCAGCAGGCTCTATAGCGGGAGCGGATATGAGCAGTTCTTC.

The V and J genes are TRBV5-4 and TRBJ1-2; the D gene is possibly TRBD1 (6 bases). Trimming shortened V by 4 bases and J by 2 bases, and 15 bases separated the two germline ends. This CDR3 has 15 residues. Germline V gene sequence: CDR1 SGHNT, CDR2 YYREEE (reference sequence). DNA for the CDR3: TGTGCCAGCAGCCCCATGGGACACTCCAACTATGGCTACACCTTC. This translates into CASSPMGHSNYGYTF.

This rearrangement joins TRBV18 to TRBJ2-1; 7 nucleotides line up with TRBD2. The CDR3 runs to 16 residues. V dropped 8 bases and J dropped 4; count of bases not matched to a gene: 14. From germline, CDR1 is KGHSH and CDR2 LQKENI. The CDR3 sequence is CASTPSLADAYNEQFF. CDR3 bases: TGTGCCAGCACCCCATCCCTAGCGGATGCTTACAATGAGCAGTTCTTC.

The V gene is TRBV9, the J gene TRBJ2-7, with D possibly being TRBD1 (5 bases). The CDR3 length is 15 residues. Germline values: CDR1 SGDLS, CDR2 YYNGEE. The V end was cut by 5 bases, the J end by 5 bases, with 20 bases between. The CDR3, as DNA: TGTGCCAGCAGTCCCTTCGGGCGGAAAGGGGACGAGCAGTACTTC. It specifies CASSPFGRKGDEQYF.

The chain has TRBV10-3 and TRBJ2-7, with 8 bases aligning to TRBD1. The ends lost 3 bases at V and 0 bases at J; junction bases unmatched: 28. Looked up from germline, CDR1 is ENHRY and CDR2 is SYGVKD. The CDR3 length is 23 residues. This chain's CDR3 is CAISDPQARGRTQGAFISYEQYF. The CDR3 coding sequence is TGTGCCATCAGTGATCCCCAGGCCAGGGGCCGGACGCAGGGGGCATTCATCTCCTACGAGCAGTACTTC.

Written as DNA, the CDR3 is TGTGCCAGCAGTTTAGTCACGGGGGGGTCAGATACGCAGTATTTT. Amino acid sequence: CASSLVTGGSDTQYF. The rearrangement links TRBV27 to TRBJ2-3; 8 bases agree with TRBD2. Looked up from germline, CDR1 is MNHEY and CDR2 is SMNVEV (reference sequence). This CDR3 contains 15 residues. After removal of 2 bases from V and 4 bases from J, the junction contained 5 bases not matched to a gene.

The chain has TRBV4-1 and TRBJ2-3, with a weak D call TRBD1 (6 bases). V was cut by 1 base and J by 6 bases, with 14 bases left in between. This CDR3 comprises 15 residues. The germline V gene encodes CDR1 MGHRA and CDR2 YSYEKL. This chain's CDR3 is CASSQGDMSGDTQYF. For the CDR3, the DNA is TGCGCCAGCAGCCAAGGGGACATGTCTGGGGATACGCAGTATTTT.

The V and J genes are TRBV7-9 and TRBJ1-2; 7 bases fit TRBD1. J lost 6 bases, V lost 3 bases, and 4 bases had no gene match. The CDR3 extends over 13 amino acids. Germline-derived CDR1 and CDR2 are SEHNR and FQNEAQ (reference sequence). The CDR3, as DNA: TGTGCCAGCAGCTTGGAAAGGGGGCATGGCTACACCTTC. Its protein product is CASSLERGHGYTF.

The chain has TRBV6-1 and TRBJ2-2; D perhaps matches TRBD1 (5 bases). Between the trimmed V and J ends, which lost 5 bases and 5 bases, there was a span of 12 bases. Germline CDR1 is MNHNS and CDR2 is SASEGT. The CDR3 totals 14 residues. The CDR3 sequence is CASSPRPGTGELFF. Here the CDR3 DNA reads TGTGCCAGCAGTCCCCGCCCAGGGACCGGGGAGCTGTTTTTT.

CDR3 residues: CASSRGRGAVGELFF. The CDR3 DNA sequence: TGCGCCAGCAGCCGGGGGCGGGGGGCTGTCGGGGAGCTGTTTTTT. This rearrangement joins TRBV4-1 to TRBJ2-2, with 8 bases matching TRBD2. This CDR3 comprises 15 residues. J lost 7 bases, V lost 4 bases, and 8 bases had no gene match. Germline CDR1 reads MGHRA; CDR2 reads YSYEKL.

The chain couples TRBV15 to TRBJ1-4, with TRBD1 as a possible D gene (6 bases). V lost 3 bases to trimming and J lost 0 bases, with 14 bases between them. The CDR3 covers 17 residues. Germline loops: CDR1 LNHNV, CDR2 YYDKDF (reference sequence). CDR3 sequence reads: CATSRLYGGSTNEKLFF. CDR3 in DNA: TGTGCCACCAGCAGGCTATATGGGGGCTCAACTAATGAAAAACTGTTTTTT.

This sequence joins TRBV27 and TRBJ2-3; TRBD2 might be the D (5 bases). CDR3 length: 15 residues. The ends were cut back, 3 bases at V and 5 bases at J, with 15 bases in the middle. The germline CDR1 and CDR2 sequences are MNHEY and SMNVEV (reference sequence). CDR3: CASSFQRTYRDTQYF. The CDR3 DNA reads TGTGCCAGCAGTTTCCAGCGGACCTACAGAGATACGCAGTATTTT.

The chain recombines TRBV28 with TRBJ1-1, with TRBD1 matching over 8 bases. The CDR3 loop spans 14 amino acids. After removal of 5 bases from V and 2 bases from J, the junction contained 4 bases not matched to a gene. Germline V lookup: CDR1 MDHEN, CDR2 SYDVKM. CDR3 region: CASSSGQGNTEAFF. The CDR3 DNA follows: TGTGCCAGCAGTAGCGGACAGGGTAACACTGAAGCTTTCTTT.

The genes are TRBV28 and TRBJ2-7; maybe TRBD2 (6 bases). With 2 bases removed from V and 2 bases from J, the gap between germline ends came to 25 bases. The CDR3 is made up of 19 amino acids. Germline V gives CDR1 MDHEN, CDR2 SYDVKM. The CDR3 sequence is CASSLSGQAVKSTTYEQYF. The CDR3 DNA reads TGTGCCAGCAGTTTAAGCGGGCAGGCCGTTAAGTCGACCACCTACGAGCAGTACTTC.

The J gene is TRBJ1-1, the V gene TRBV10-3, with no clear D. The CDR3 is 17 residues long. Germline V CDR1 and CDR2: ENHRY, SYGVKD. Trimming stripped 10 bases from V and 0 bases from J, with 24 bases between. The CDR3 region has the DNA TGTGCCAGCAACGCCGAAGAAATTAGTCTAGTGAACACTGAAGCTTTCTTT. Its translation: CASNAEEISLVNTEAFF.

This chain uses TRBV6-5 with TRBJ1-1; the match to TRBD1 covers 7 bases. Germline assignment: CDR1 MNHEY and CDR2 SVGAGI. V dropped 5 bases and J dropped 5; count of bases not matched to a gene: 8. The CDR3 has 14 amino acids. The chain's CDR3 is CASSPQTGRTEAFF. CDR3 in DNA: TGTGCCAGCAGTCCCCAGACAGGGAGGACTGAAGCTTTCTTT.

The genes are TRBV7-8 and TRBJ2-7; 16 nucleotides line up with TRBD2. The V gene's germline CDR1 is SGHVS and CDR2 FQNEAQ. Germline trimming cut 3 bases from V and 4 bases from J; bases unmatched to any gene: 6. The CDR3 is 17 residues long. This CDR3 is CASSLGTSGRAGYEQYF. The DNA for the CDR3 is TGTGCCAGCAGCTTGGGGACTAGCGGGAGGGCCGGGTACGAGCAGTACTTC.

V usage is TRBV6-1 and J usage is TRBJ2-1; D is possibly TRBD2 (5 bases). Deletions cut 5 bases from V and 9 bases from J, with 8 bases between. Germline V gives CDR1 MNHNS, CDR2 SASEGT. CDR3 length: 11 residues. CDR3 sequence: CASSNRGEQFF. CDR3 in DNA: TGTGCCAGCAGTAACCGGGGTGAGCAGTTCTTC.

V usage is TRBV2 and J usage is TRBJ2-3; no definite D call. V was cut by 6 bases and J by 5 bases, with 6 bases left in between. Germline CDR1 reads SNHLY; CDR2 reads FYNNEI. The CDR3 is 11 amino acids. The CDR3 DNA sequence: TGTGCCAGCAGGGTCGGAGATACGCAGTATTTT. It is translated as CASRVGDTQYF. Based on the CDR3 plus reference TRBV2 and TRBJ2-3, the full variable domain is EPEVTQTPSHQVTQMGQEVILRCVPISNHLYFYWYRQILGQKVEFLVSFYNNEISEKSEIFDDQFSVERPDGSNFTLKIRSTKLEDSAMYFCASRVGDTQYFGPGTRLTVL.

This chain connects TRBV19 to TRBJ1-2; the match to TRBD1 covers 9 bases. The germline V gene encodes CDR1 LNHDA and CDR2 SQIVND (reference sequence). The V and J ends lost 7 bases and 4 bases, in that order; junction bases with no gene match: 7. This CDR3 has 14 amino acids. CDR3: CASMGDRDGYGYTF. CDR3 coding DNA: TGTGCCAGTATGGGGGACAGGGACGGCTATGGCTACACCTTC.

The chain recombines TRBV27 with TRBJ1-3, with 8 bases lining up with TRBD1. Germline CDR1 reads MNHEY; CDR2 reads SMNVEV (reference sequence). The length of the CDR3 is 14 residues. The junction had 2 bases not matched to a gene; V was cut back by 5 bases and J by 2 bases. The CDR3 spells CASSAGQAGNTIYF. Written as DNA, the CDR3 is TGTGCCAGCAGTGCGGGACAGGCTGGAAACACCATATATTTT.

The V and J genes are TRBV13 and TRBJ2-1; 7 positions agree with TRBD2. The CDR3 length is 15 residues. The trim removed 1 base at V and 6 bases at J, leaving 6 bases unmatched. Germline values: CDR1 PRHDT, CDR2 FYEKMQ (reference sequence). The CDR3: CASSLVSRGSNEQFF. The CDR3 nucleotides are TGTGCCAGCAGCTTAGTCTCCCGCGGGAGCAATGAGCAGTTCTTC.

The chain carries TRBV20-1 and TRBJ2-7; D perhaps matches TRBD2 (6 bases). The CDR3 spans 11 residues. CDR1 and CDR2 from the germline V gene are DFQATT and SNEGSKA (reference sequence). With 6 bases removed from V and 6 bases from J, the gap between germline ends came to 12 bases. The CDR3 bases are TGCAGTGCAACCACTAGCCGCGAGCAGTACTTC. Residues: CSATTSREQYF.

The chain links TRBV5-6 to TRBJ2-7, with 9 nucleotides matching TRBD1. Trimming cost V 4 bases and J 3 bases; bases outside gene matches: 2. The germline V gene has CDR1 SGHDT and CDR2 YYEEEE. This CDR3 is built from 13 residues. The DNA for the CDR3 is TGTGCCAGCAGCCCGGACAGGGGCTACGAGCAGTACTTC. Protein: CASSPDRGYEQYF.

The rearrangement links TRBV5-1 to TRBJ2-1; D is unresolved. With 0 bases removed from V and 2 bases from J, the gap between germline ends came to 6 bases. The CDR3 runs to 14 residues. Germline assignment: CDR1 SGHRS and CDR2 YFSETQ. The CDR3 region is CASSLGQAYNEQFF. CDR3 nucleotides: TGCGCCAGCAGCTTGGGGCAGGCCTACAATGAGCAGTTCTTC.